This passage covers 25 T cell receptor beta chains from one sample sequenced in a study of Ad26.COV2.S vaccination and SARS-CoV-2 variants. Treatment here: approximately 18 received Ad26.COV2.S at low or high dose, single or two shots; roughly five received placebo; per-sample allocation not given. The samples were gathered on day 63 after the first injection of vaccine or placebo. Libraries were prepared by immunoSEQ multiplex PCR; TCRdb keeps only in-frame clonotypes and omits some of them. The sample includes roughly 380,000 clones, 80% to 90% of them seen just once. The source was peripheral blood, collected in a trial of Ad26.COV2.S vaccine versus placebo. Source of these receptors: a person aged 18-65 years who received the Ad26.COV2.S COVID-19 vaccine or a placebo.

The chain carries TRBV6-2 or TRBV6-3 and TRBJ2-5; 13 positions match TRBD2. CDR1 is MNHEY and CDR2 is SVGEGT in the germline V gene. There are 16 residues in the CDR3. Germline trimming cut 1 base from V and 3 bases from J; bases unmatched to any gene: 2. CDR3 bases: TGTGCCAGCAGTTACTTTGGACTAGCGGGGGAAGAGACCCAGTACTTC. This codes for CASSYFGLAGEETQYF.

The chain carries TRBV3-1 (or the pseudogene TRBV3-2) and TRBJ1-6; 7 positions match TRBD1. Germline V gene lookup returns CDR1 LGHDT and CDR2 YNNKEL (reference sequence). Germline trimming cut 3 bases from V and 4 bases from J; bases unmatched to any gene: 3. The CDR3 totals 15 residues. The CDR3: CASSQTGSYNSPLHF. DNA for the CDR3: TGTGCCAGCAGCCAGACAGGGTCGTATAATTCACCCCTCCACTTT.

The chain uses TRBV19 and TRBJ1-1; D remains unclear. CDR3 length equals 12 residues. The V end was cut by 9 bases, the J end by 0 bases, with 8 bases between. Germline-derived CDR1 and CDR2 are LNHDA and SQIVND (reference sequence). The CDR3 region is CASSHLNTEAFF. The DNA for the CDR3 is TGTGCCAGCTCACACTTGAACACTGAAGCTTTCTTT.

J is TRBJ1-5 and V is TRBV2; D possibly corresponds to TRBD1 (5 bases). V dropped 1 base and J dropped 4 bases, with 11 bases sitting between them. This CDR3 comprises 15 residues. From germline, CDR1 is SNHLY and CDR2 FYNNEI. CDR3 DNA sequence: TGTGCCAGCAGTGAAGACGAGGCAGGGAATCAGCCCCAGCATTTT. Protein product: CASSEDEAGNQPQHF.

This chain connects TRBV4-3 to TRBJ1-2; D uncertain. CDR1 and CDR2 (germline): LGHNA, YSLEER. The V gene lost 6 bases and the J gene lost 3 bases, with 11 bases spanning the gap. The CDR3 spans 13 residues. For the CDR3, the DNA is TGCGCCAGCAGGGGGATGAGCGACTATGGCTACACCTTC. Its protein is CASRGMSDYGYTF.

The CDR3, as DNA: TGTGCCAGCAGTCCTACGCCCCTTAACTATGGCTACACCTTC. This encodes CASSPTPLNYGYTF. The chain couples TRBV6-5 to TRBJ1-2; D gene unclear. Between the trimmed V and J ends, which lost 5 bases and 1 base, there was a span of 11 bases. CDR1 and CDR2 from the germline V gene are MNHEY and SVGAGI. The CDR3 spans 14 residues.

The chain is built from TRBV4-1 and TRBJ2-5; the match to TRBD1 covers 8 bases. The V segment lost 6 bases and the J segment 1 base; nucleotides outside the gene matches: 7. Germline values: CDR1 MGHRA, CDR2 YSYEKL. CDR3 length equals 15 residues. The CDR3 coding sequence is TGCGCCAGCAGACAAACCGGGACAGGCCAAGAGACCCAGTACTTC. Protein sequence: CASRQTGTGQETQYF.

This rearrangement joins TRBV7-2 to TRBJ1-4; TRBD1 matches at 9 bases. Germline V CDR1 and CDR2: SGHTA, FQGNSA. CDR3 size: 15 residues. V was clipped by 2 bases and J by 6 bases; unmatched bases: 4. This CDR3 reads CASSLMGQGYEKLFF. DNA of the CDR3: TGTGCCAGCAGCTTAATGGGACAGGGTTATGAAAAACTGTTTTTT.

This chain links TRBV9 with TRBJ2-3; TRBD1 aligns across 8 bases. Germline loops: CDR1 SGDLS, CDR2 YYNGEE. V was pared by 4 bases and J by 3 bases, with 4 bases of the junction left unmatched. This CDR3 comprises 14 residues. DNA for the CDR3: TGTGCCAGCAGCATCGGACAGGGAACAGATACGCAGTATTTT. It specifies CASSIGQGTDTQYF.

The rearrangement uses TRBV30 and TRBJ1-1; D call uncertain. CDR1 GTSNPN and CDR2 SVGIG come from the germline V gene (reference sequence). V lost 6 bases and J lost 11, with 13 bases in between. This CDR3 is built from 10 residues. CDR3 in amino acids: CACGPSGAFF. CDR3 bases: TGTGCCTGTGGACCCTCCGGGGCTTTCTTT.

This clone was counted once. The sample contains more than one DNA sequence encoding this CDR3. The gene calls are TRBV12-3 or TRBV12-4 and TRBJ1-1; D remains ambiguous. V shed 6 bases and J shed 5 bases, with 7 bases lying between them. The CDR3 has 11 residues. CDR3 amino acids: CASSLGTEAFF. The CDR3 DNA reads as TGTGCCAGCAGCCTAGGGACTGAAGCTTTCTTT.

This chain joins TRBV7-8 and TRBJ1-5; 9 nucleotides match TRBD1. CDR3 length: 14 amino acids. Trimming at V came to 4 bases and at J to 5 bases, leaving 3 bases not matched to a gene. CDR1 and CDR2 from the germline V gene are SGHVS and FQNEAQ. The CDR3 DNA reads TGTGCCAGCAGCTATACAGGGGGCCATCAGCCCCAGCATTTT. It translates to CASSYTGGHQPQHF.

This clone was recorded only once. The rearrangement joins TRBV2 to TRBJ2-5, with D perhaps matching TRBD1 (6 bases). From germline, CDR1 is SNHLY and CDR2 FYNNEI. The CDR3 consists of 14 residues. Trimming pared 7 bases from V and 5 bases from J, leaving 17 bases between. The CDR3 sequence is CASMGGGQGETQYF. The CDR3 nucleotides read TGTGCCAGCATGGGTGGGGGCCAAGGGGAGACCCAGTACTTC.

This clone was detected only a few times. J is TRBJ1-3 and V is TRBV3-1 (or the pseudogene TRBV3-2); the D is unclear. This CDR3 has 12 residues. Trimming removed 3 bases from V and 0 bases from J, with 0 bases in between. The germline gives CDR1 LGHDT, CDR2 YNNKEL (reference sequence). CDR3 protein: CASSHSGNTIYF. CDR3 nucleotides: TGTGCCAGCAGCCACTCTGGAAACACCATATATTTT.

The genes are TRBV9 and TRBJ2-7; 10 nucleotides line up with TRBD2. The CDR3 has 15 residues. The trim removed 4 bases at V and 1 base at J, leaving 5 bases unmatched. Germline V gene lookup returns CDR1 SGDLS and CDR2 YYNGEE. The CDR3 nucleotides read TGTGCCAGCAGCACCAGCGGGGGGGCGTCCTACGAGCAGTACTTC. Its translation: CASSTSGGASYEQYF.

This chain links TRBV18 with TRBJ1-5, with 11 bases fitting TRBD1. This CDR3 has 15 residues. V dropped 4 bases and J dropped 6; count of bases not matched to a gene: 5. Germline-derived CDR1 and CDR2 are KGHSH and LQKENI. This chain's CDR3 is CASSQGQGDGQPQHF. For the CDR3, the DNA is TGTGCCAGCTCACAGGGACAGGGGGATGGTCAGCCCCAGCATTTT.

CDR3 region: CASSSTGGETQYF. The CDR3 DNA reads as TGTGCCAGCAGCTCGACTGGGGGAGAGACCCAGTACTTC. V and J are TRBV5-6 and TRBJ2-5, with D perhaps matching TRBD1 or TRBD2 (5 bases each). The germline V and J ends were trimmed by 3 bases and 4 bases, with 10 bases remaining between them. Germline CDR1 and CDR2: SGHDT and YYEEEE. The CDR3 loop spans 13 amino acids.

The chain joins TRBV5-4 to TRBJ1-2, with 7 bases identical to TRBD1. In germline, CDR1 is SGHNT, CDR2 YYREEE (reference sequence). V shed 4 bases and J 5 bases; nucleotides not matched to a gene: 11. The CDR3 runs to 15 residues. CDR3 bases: TGTGCCAGCAGCATCGGACAGGTACCAGGGTATGGCTACACCTTC. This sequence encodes CASSIGQVPGYGYTF.

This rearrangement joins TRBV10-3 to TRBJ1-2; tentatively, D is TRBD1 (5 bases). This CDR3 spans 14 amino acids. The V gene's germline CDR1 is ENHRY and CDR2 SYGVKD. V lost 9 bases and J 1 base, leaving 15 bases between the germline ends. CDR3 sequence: CAIHDSVINYGYTF. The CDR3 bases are TGTGCCATACACGACAGCGTGATTAACTATGGCTACACCTTC.

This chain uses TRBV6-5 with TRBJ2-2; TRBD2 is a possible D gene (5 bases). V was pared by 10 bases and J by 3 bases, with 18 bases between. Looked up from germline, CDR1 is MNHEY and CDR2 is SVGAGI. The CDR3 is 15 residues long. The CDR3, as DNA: TGTGCCATCCCGGGGAACCGTCGAGACACCGGGGAGCTGTTTTTT. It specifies CAIPGNRRDTGELFF.

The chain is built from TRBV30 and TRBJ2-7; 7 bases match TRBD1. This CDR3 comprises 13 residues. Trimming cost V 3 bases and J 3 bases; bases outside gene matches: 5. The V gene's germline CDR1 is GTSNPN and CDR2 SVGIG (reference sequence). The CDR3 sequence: CAWRGTANYEQYF. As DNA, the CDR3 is TGTGCCTGGAGGGGGACAGCAAACTACGAGCAGTACTTC.

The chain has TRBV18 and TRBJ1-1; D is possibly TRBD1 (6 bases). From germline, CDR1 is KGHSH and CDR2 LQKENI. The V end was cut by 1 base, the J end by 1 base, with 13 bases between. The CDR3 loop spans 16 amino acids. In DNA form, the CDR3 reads TGTGCCAGCTCACCACTGGGTCAAGGGGGGAACACTGAAGCTTTCTTT. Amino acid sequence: CASSPLGQGGNTEAFF.

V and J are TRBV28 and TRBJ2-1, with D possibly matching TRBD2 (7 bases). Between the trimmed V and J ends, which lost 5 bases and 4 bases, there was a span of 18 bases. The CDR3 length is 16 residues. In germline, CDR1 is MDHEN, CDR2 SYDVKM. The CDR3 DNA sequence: TGTGCCAGCAGTCTCCAAGGGGGGGGGCTGTACAATGAGCAGTTCTTC. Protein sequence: CASSLQGGGLYNEQFF.

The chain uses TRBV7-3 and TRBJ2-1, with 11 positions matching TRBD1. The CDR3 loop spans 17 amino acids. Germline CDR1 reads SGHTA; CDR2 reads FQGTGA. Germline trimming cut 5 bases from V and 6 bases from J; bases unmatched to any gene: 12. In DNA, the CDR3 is TGTGCCAGCAGCCTCTTAGGACAGGGGGCTCTCCCCAATGAGCAGTTCTTC. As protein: CASSLLGQGALPNEQFF.

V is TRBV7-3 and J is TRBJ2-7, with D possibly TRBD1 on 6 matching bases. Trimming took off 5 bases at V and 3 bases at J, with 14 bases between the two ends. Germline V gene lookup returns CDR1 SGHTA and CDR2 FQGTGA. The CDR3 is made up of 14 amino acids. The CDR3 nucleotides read TGTGCCAGCAGCCAGGGGCCTAGGGACTACGAGCAGTACTTC. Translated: CASSQGPRDYEQYF.